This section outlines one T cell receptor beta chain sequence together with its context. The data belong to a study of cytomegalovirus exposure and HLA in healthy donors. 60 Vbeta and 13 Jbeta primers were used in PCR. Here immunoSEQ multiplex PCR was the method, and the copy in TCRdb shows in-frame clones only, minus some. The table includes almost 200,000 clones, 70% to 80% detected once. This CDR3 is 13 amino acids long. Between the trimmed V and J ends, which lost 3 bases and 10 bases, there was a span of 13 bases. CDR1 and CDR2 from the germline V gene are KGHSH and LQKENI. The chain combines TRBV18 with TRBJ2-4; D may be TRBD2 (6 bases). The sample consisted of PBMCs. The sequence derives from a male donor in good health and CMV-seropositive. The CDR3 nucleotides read TGTGCCAGCTCACCGGGACTCGCAGAGATTCAGTACTTC. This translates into CASSPGLAEIQYF.